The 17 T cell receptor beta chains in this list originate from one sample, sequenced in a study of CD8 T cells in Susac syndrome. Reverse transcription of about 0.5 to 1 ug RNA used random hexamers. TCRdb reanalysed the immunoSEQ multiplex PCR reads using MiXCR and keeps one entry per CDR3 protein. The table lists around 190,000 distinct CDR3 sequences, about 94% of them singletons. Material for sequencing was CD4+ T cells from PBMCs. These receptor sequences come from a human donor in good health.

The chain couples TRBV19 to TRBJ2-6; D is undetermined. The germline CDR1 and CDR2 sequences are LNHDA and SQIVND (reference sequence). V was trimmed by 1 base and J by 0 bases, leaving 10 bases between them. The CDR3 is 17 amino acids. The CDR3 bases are TGTGCCAGTAGTATAGGCAGACCGACCTCTGGGGCCAACGTCCTGACTTTC. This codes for CASSIGRPTSGANVLTF.

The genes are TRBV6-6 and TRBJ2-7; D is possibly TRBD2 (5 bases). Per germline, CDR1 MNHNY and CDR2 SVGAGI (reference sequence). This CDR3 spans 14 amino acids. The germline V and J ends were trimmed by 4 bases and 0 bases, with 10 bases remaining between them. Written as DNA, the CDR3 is TGTGCCAGCAGTTCTCTTGGGAGCTCCTACGAGCAGTACTTC. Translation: CASSSLGSSYEQYF.

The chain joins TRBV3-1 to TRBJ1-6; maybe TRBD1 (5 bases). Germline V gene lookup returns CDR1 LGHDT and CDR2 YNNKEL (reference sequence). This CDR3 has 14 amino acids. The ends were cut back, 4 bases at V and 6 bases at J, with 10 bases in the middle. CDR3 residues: CASSPRQFNSPLHF. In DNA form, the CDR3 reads TGTGCCAGCAGCCCAAGACAGTTTAATTCACCCCTCCACTTT.

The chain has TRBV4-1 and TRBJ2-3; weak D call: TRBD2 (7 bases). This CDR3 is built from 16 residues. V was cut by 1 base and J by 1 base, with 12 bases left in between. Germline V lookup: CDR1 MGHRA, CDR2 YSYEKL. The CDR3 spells CASSQVRGGGTDTQYF. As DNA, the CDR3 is TGCGCCAGCAGCCAAGTTCGCGGGGGCGGCACAGATACGCAGTATTTT.

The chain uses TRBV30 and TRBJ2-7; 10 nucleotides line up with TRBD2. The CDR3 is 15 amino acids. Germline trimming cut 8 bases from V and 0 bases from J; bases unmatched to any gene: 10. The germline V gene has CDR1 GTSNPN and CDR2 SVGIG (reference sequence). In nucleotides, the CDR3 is TGTGCCGGAGGAAAGCGGGGGGGCCTCTCCTACGAGCAGTACTTC. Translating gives CAGGKRGGLSYEQYF.

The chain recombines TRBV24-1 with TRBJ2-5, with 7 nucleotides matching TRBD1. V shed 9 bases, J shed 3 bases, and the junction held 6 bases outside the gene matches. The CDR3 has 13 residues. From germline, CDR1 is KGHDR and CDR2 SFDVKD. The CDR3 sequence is CATGRGIEETQYF. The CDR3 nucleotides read TGTGCCACCGGCAGGGGGATAGAAGAGACCCAGTACTTC.

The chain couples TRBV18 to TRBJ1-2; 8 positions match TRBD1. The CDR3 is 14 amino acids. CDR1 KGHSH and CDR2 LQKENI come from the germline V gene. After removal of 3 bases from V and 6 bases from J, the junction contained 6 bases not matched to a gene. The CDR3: CASSPTTGVDGYTF. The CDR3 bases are TGTGCCAGCTCACCGACGACAGGGGTGGATGGCTACACCTTC.

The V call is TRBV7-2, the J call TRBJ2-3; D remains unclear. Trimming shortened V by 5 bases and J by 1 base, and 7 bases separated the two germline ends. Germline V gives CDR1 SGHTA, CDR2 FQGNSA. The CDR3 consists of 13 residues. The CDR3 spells CASSGKGTDTQYF. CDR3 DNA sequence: TGTGCCAGCAGCGGCAAGGGCACAGATACGCAGTATTTT.

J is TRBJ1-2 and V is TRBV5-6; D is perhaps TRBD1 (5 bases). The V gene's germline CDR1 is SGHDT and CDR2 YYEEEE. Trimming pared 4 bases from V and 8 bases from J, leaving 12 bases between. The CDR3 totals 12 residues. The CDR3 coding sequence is TGTGCCAGCAGCGGGGCGGGGTTCGGCTACACCTTC. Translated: CASSGAGFGYTF. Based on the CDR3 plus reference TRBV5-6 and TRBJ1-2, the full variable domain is DAGVTQSPTHLIKTRGQQVTLRCSPKSGHDTVSWYQQALGQGPQFIFQYYEEEERQRGNFPDRFSGHQFPNYSSELNVNALLLGDSALYLCASSGAGFGYTFGSGTRLTVV.

This CDR3 reads CASSQAVRGYTF. The CDR3 DNA follows: TGTGCCAGCAGCCAAGCGGTTCGGGGCTACACCTTC. V usage is TRBV3-1 and J usage is TRBJ1-2; no clear D. CDR3 length: 12 amino acids. V was pared by 1 base and J by 8 bases, with 8 bases between. The germline V gene has CDR1 LGHDT and CDR2 YNNKEL (reference sequence). Full variable domain (remainder filled in from reference TRBV3-1 and TRBJ1-2): DTAVSQTPKYLVTQMGNDKSIKCEQNLGHDTMYWYKQDSKKFLKIMFSYNNKELIINETVPNRFSPKSPDKAHLNLHINSLELGDSAVYFCASSQAVRGYTFGSGTRLTVV.

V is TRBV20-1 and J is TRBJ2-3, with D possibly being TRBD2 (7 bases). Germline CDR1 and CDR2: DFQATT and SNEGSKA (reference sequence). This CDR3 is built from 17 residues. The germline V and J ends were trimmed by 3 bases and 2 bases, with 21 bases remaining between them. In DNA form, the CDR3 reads TGCAGTGCTAGGCCCCCCTCAGCGGGGACATCCACAGATACGCAGTATTTT. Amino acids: CSARPPSAGTSTDTQYF.

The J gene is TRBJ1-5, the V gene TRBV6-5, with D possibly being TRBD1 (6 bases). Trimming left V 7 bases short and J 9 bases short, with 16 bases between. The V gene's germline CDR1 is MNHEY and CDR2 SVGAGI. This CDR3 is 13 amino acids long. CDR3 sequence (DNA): TGTGCCAGCAAATACAGGGCTTTCGGGCCCCAGCATTTT. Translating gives CASKYRAFGPQHF.

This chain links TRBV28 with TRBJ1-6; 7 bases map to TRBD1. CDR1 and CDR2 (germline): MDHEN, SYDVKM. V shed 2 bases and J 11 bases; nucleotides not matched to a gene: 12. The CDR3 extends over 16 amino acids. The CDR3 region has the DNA TGTGCCAGCAGTTTAACCCCAGGGGCAGGGGGAACACCCCTCCACTTT. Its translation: CASSLTPGAGGTPLHF.

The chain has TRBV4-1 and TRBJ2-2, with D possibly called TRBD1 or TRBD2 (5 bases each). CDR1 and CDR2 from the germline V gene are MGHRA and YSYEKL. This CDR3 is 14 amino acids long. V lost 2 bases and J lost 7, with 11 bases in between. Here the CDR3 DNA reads TGCGCCAGCAGCCAACAGGGACGGATCGGGGAGCTGTTTTTT. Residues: CASSQQGRIGELFF.

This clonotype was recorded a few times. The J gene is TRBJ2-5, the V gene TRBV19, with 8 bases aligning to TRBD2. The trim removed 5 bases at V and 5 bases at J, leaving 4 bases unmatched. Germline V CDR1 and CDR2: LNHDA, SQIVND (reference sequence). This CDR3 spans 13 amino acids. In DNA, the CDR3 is TGTGCCAGTAGTCCCCGGGAGGGGGAGACCCAGTACTTC. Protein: CASSPREGETQYF.

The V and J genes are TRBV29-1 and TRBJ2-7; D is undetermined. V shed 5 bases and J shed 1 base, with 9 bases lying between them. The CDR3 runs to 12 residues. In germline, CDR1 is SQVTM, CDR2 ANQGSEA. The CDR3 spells CSVNDGSYEQYF. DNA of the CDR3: TGCAGCGTTAATGACGGATCCTACGAGCAGTACTTC.

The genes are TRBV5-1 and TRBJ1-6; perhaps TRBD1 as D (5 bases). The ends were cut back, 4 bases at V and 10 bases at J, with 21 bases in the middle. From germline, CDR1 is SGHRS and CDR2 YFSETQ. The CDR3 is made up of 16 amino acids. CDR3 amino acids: CASSVSRVGIDSPLHF. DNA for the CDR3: TGCGCCAGCAGCGTCTCCAGGGTCGGAATAGACTCACCCCTCCACTTT.